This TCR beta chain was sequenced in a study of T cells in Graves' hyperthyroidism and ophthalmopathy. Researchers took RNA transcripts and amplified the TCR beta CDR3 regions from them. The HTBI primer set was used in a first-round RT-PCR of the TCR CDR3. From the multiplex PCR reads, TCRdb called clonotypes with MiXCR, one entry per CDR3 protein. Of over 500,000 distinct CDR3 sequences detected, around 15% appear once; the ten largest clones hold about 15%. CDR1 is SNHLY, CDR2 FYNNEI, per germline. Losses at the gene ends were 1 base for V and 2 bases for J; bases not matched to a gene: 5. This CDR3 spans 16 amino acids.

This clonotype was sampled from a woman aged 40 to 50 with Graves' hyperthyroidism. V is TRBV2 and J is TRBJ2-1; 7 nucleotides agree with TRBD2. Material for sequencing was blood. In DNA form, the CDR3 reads TGTGCCAGCAGTGAAGAAGCAGCGGGACCCTACAATGAGCAGTTCTTC. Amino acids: CASSEEAAGPYNEQFF. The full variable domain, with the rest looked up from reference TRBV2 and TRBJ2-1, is EPEVTQTPSHQVTQMGQEVILRCVPISNHLYFYWYRQILGQKVEFLVSFYNNEISEKSEIFDDQFSVERPDGSNFTLKIRSTKLEDSAMYFCASSEEAAGPYNEQFFGPGTRLTVL.